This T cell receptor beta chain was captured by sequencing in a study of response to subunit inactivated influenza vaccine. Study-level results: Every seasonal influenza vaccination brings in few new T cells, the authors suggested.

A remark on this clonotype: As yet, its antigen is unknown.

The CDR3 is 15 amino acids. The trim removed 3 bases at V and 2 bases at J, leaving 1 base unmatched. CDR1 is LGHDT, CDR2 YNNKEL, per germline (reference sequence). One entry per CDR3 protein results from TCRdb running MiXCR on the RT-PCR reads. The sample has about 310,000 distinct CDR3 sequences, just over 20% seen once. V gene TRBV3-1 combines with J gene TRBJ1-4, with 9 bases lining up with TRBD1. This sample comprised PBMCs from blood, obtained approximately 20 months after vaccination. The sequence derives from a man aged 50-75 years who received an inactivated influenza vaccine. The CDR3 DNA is TGTGCCAGCAGCCAGGGGACAGGGACTAATGAAAAACTGTTTTTT. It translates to CASSQGTGTNEKLFF.